This TCR beta chain is drawn from a study of regulatory T cells in long-lasting Graves disease. General study findings and limits: Newly diagnosed patients shared 950 to 1,000 public clonotypes; persistent patients shared under 3,000. When disease was persistent, TRBV28, TRBJ1-2 and TRBJ2-5 were the favored segments.

As to time point: newly diagnosed GD, antithyroid drugs for less than 3 months. RNA extracted from PBMCs served as the sequencing template. Relying on iRepertoire HTBI primers and Arm-PCR of CDR3 regions, the team built TCR beta libraries. A single record per CDR3 protein comes from TCRdb applying MiXCR to the multiplex PCR reads. The data hold around 400,000 distinct CDR3 sequences, with about an eighth observed a single time. This clonotype was seen ten or more times. Its antigen is currently unknown. Germline values: CDR1 MNHEY, CDR2 SVGAGI. The V and J ends lost 2 bases and 2 bases respectively, with 16 bases between them. This CDR3 contains 16 residues. The same data also contributed to another study, on T cells in Graves' hyperthyroidism and ophthalmopathy.

The genes are TRBV6-5 and TRBJ2-7; TRBD2 might be the D (6 bases). Sample: peripheral blood mononuclear cells (PBMCs), taken at new diagnosis, from a patient treated with antithyroid drugs. The sequence came from a woman aged 18-35 years with Graves disease. CDR3: CASSYGAVAGPYEQYF. The CDR3 bases are TGTGCCAGCAGTTACGGGGCCGTGGCGGGACCCTACGAGCAGTACTTC.